Each of the 13 T cell receptor beta chains below was sequenced from the same sample in a study of regulatory T cells in long-lasting Graves disease. Arm-PCR of CDR3 regions and iRepertoire HTBI primers were the basis on which TCR beta libraries were built. TCRdb reprocessed the multiplex PCR reads via MiXCR and lists one record per CDR3 protein. The table records about 420,000 distinct CDR3 sequences, approximately 16% of them present only once. Time point of the sample: newly diagnosed GD, antithyroid drugs for less than 3 months. The TCR library was prepared using RNA isolated from PBMCs. The same data also contributed to another study, on T cells in Graves' hyperthyroidism and ophthalmopathy.

The sequencing here drew on peripheral blood mononuclear cells (PBMCs), taken at new diagnosis, from a patient treated with antithyroid drugs. Receptors originate from a woman aged 18-30 years with Graves disease.

The sample holds a few counts of this clonotype. V usage is TRBV15 and J usage is TRBJ2-1; tentatively, D is TRBD2 (5 bases). From germline, CDR1 is LNHNV and CDR2 YYDKDF (reference sequence). V was shortened by 0 bases and J by 7 bases, with 7 bases between the two germline ends. This CDR3 region has 13 residues. This chain's CDR3 is CATSREEGNEQFF. In nucleotides, the CDR3 is TGTGCCACCAGCAGAGAAGAGGGTAATGAGCAGTTCTTC.

The V call is TRBV19, the J call TRBJ2-7; TRBD2 matches at 11 bases. CDR1 and CDR2 from the germline V gene are LNHDA and SQIVND (reference sequence). This CDR3 is built from 15 residues. V shed 6 bases, J shed 6 bases, and the junction held 10 bases outside the gene matches. CDR3 in DNA: TGTGCCAGTAGACCAACTAGCGGGGGAACGGGCGAGCAGTACTTC. This gives the protein CASRPTSGGTGEQYF.

V usage is TRBV28 and J usage is TRBJ2-4; 8 positions agree with TRBD2. V shed 10 bases, J shed 8 bases, and the junction held 13 bases outside the gene matches. In germline, CDR1 is MDHEN, CDR2 SYDVKM. The CDR3 covers 14 residues. CDR3 bases: TGTGCCACCCTAACGGGGGGGACCTCAGACATTCAGTACTTC. Translating it yields CATLTGGTSDIQYF.

This clonotype was observed many times. The chain joins TRBV20-1 to TRBJ2-1, with D possibly matching TRBD1 (5 bases). CDR3 length equals 13 residues. Trimming removed 1 base from V and 3 bases from J, with 7 bases in between. From germline, CDR1 is DFQATT and CDR2 SNEGSKA (reference sequence). The CDR3 nucleotides are TGCAGTGCTAGAGGCAGGGTCTACAATGAGCAGTTCTTC. Translated, it gives CSARGRVYNEQFF.

In this sample, this clonotype turned up a few times. The chain joins TRBV2 to TRBJ2-4; TRBD1 might be the D (7 bases). With 5 bases removed from V and 6 bases from J, the gap between germline ends came to 14 bases. This CDR3 is built from 14 residues. CDR1 SNHLY and CDR2 FYNNEI come from the germline V gene. In nucleotides, the CDR3 is TGTGCCAGCAGTCAAAACAGGGGAGGAAACATTCAGTACTTC. The encoded protein is CASSQNRGGNIQYF. Full variable domain (missing parts from reference TRBV2 and TRBJ2-4): EPEVTQTPSHQVTQMGQEVILRCVPISNHLYFYWYRQILGQKVEFLVSFYNNEISEKSEIFDDQFSVERPDGSNFTLKIRSTKLEDSAMYFCASSQNRGGNIQYFGAGTRLSVL.

The chain recombines TRBV18 with TRBJ2-7; 7 bases map to TRBD2. Germline trimming cut 2 bases from V and 2 bases from J; bases unmatched to any gene: 12. Per the germline V gene, CDR1 is KGHSH and CDR2 is LQKENI. This CDR3 comprises 17 residues. In nucleotides, the CDR3 is TGTGCCAGCTCACCATCACATCTCGGGAGGTCCCCCTACGAGCAGTACTTC. This encodes CASSPSHLGRSPYEQYF.

The chain couples TRBV6-1 to TRBJ1-1; D call uncertain. Trimming took 3 bases from V and 5 from J, leaving 10 bases between them. CDR3 length: 13 residues. Germline CDR1 is MNHNS and CDR2 is SASEGT. The CDR3 is CASSEVRRTEAFF. In DNA form, the CDR3 reads TGTGCCAGCAGTGAGGTGCGGCGGACTGAAGCTTTCTTT.

This clonotype came up many times. The chain combines TRBV7-9 with TRBJ2-5, with 12 bases identical to TRBD2. This CDR3 spans 16 amino acids. J gave up 4 bases and V 6 bases, and 9 bases lay outside the gene matches. CDR1 and CDR2 (germline): SEHNR, FQNEAQ (reference sequence). CDR3 in DNA: TGTGCCAGCAGTTTTCTAGCGGGAGGGCCACGAGAGACCCAGTACTTC. This encodes CASSFLAGGPRETQYF.

About this clonotype: Germline is not matched at one junction end, which may reflect a read error. This sequence joins TRBV7-2 and TRBJ2-2; the match to TRBD1 covers 7 bases. This CDR3 is built from 16 residues. CDR1 SGHTA and CDR2 FQGNSA come from the germline V gene. The DNA of the CDR3 is TGTGCCACCAGTGACCCGGACAGGACCAACACCGGGGAGCTGTCTTTT. This codes for CATSDPDRTNTGELSF.

This clonotype was seen only a few times. The chain is built from TRBV2 and TRBJ2-2, with 7 bases aligning to TRBD2. In germline, CDR1 is SNHLY, CDR2 FYNNEI. J gave up 4 bases and V 8 bases, and 10 bases lay outside the gene matches. The CDR3 extends over 15 amino acids. The CDR3 coding sequence is TGTGCCAGCGATGCCGCGGGAGTGGGCACCGGGGAGCTGTTTTTT. Its translation is CASDAAGVGTGELFF.

The chain links TRBV27 to TRBJ1-5, with 7 bases aligning to TRBD1. Trimming cost V 6 bases and J 2 bases; bases outside gene matches: 4. The CDR3 extends over 14 amino acids. From germline, CDR1 is MNHEY and CDR2 SMNVEV (reference sequence). For the CDR3, the DNA is TGTGCCAGCAGAAATACAGGGGGCAATCAGCCCCAGCATTTT. Translated, it gives CASRNTGGNQPQHF.

The V call is TRBV6-1, the J call TRBJ2-3; TRBD1 matches 9 bases. V lost 7 bases to trimming and J lost 4 bases; unmatched junction nucleotides: 15. Germline-derived CDR1 and CDR2 are MNHNS and SASEGT. The CDR3 has 17 amino acids. The CDR3 nucleotides read TGTGCCAGCAACCAGGATCCGGGACAGGGTTGGGCAGATACGCAGTATTTT. Encoded protein: CASNQDPGQGWADTQYF.

The genes are TRBV20-1 and TRBJ2-1; tentatively, D is TRBD1 or TRBD2 (5 bases each). CDR3 length: 16 residues. V lost 5 bases and J lost 3, with 20 bases in between. Germline V gives CDR1 DFQATT, CDR2 SNEGSKA (reference sequence). The CDR3 here is CSAVAQRDPYYNEQFF. CDR3 DNA sequence: TGCAGTGCTGTAGCCCAGAGGGACCCCTACTACAATGAGCAGTTCTTC.